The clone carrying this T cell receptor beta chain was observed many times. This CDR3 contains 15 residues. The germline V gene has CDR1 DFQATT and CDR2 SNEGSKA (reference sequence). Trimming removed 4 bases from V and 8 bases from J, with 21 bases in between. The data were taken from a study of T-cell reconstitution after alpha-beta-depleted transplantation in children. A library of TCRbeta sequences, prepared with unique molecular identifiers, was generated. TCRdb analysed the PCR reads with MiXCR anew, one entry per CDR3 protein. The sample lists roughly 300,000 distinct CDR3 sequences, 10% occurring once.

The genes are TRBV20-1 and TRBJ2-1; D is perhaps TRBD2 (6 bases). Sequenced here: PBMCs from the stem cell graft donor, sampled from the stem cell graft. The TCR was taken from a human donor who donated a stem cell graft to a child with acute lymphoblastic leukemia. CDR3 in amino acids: CSATPAEVGRYEQFF. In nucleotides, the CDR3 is TGCAGTGCTACCCCTGCGGAGGTAGGGAGGTATGAGCAGTTCTTC.